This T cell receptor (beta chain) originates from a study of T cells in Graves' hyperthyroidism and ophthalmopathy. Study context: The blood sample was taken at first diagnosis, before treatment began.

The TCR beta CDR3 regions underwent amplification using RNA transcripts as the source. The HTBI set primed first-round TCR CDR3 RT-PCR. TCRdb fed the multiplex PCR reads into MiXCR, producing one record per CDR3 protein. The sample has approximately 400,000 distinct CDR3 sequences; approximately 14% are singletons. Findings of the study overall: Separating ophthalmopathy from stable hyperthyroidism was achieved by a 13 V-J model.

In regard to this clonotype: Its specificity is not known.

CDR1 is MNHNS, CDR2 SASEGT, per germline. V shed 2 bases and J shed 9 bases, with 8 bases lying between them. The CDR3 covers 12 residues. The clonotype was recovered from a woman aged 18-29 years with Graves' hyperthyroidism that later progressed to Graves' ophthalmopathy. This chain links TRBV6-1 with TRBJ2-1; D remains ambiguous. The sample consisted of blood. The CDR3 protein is CASSELLGEQFF. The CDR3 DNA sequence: TGTGCCAGCAGTGAACTCCTGGGTGAGCAGTTCTTC.